This T cell receptor (beta chain) emerged from a study of prognosis after radiotherapy for stage I lung cancer. The wider study: Every lung cancer patient of the non-small cell type was deemed medically inoperable. Distant metastases after radiotherapy occurred in a few patients at a median of roughly 7 months; about 14 showed no significant progression. The study, taken as a whole, reports: Median unique TCR clone counts of approximately 9,100 versus 7,200 showed a fall after stereotactic body radiation therapy. Patients developing distant metastases showed lower Shannon entropy after stereotactic body radiation therapy.

Two-round multiplex PCR amplified TCR beta CDR3 from genomic DNA. For every TRBV and TRBJ gene, a specific primer was used in first-round PCR. TCRdb fed the multiplex PCR reads into MiXCR, producing one record per CDR3 protein. The repertoire holds roughly 20,000 distinct CDR3 sequences, with around three fifths as singletons. A remark on this clonotype: Its specificity is unknown.

This receptor was taken from a donor over 45 with non-small cell lung cancer. Source: PBMCs, taken before or after stereotactic body radiation therapy (not recorded which).

The CDR3 DNA sequence: TGTGCCAGCAGTGCTGGGACATGGTTGGCAGTACATGGCTACACCTTC. This translates into CASSAGTWLAVHGYTF. The chain links TRBV6-2 or TRBV6-3 to TRBJ1-2, with a possible D match to TRBD1 (6 bases). V was shortened by 5 bases and J by 6 bases, with 22 bases between the two germline ends. The V gene's germline CDR1 is MNHEY and CDR2 SVGEGT. CDR3 length equals 16 residues.